The rows below give T cell receptor beta chains drawn from one sample of a study of blood T cell repertoires in COVID-19. The method was immunoSEQ multiplex PCR; TCRdb's version includes in-frame clones alone and lacks a portion of them. The sample contains fewer than 110,000 clones, about 88% of which appear only once. The sequenced sample was peripheral blood. These receptors all stem from a human donor in a cohort sampled during active COVID-19. CDR3s include the opening cysteine and the closing phenylalanine or tryptophan. The D gene is left open where the match is weak. A clone size is listed for some rows: how often the clone was seen (once, few, many), or a class if it is expanded.

>.|TRBV28|TRBJ2-3|TRBD2
CASSFPSGDTDTQYF
TGTGCCAGCAGTTTCCCTAGCGGGGACACAGATACGCAGTATTTT
>once|TRBV5-5|TRBJ2-3|TRBD2
CASSFGLAAGDTQYF
TGTGCCAGCAGCTTTGGACTAGCGGCGGGAGATACGCAGTATTTT
>.|TRBV5-6|TRBJ2-2|.
CASSPVRNTGELFF
TGTGCCAGCAGCCCGGTTCGGAACACCGGGGAGCTGTTTTTT
>.|TRBV5-6|TRBJ2-5|TRBD2
CASSFAVAGGQWEETQYF
TGTGCCAGCAGCTTTGCGGTAGCGGGGGGACAATGGGAGGAGACCCAGTACTTC
>.|TRBV3-1/TRBV3-2|TRBJ2-1|.
CASSRWQGMRNEQFF
TGTGCCAGCAGCCGATGGCAGGGTATGAGGAATGAGCAGTTCTTC
>.|TRBV2|TRBJ1-5|.
CASSEAIKGQPQHF
TGTGCCAGCAGTGAAGCTATTAAGGGGCAGCCCCAGCATTTT
>.|TRBV6-2/TRBV6-3|TRBJ2-7|.
CASSSDSVTYEQYF
TGTGCCAGCAGTTCGGACTCAGTTACCTACGAGCAGTACTTC
>.|TRBV5-4|TRBJ2-1|TRBD1
CASSSGTGAYNEQFF
TGTGCCAGCAGCTCCGGGACAGGGGCATACAATGAGCAGTTCTTC
>.|TRBV13|TRBJ2-7|.
CASRSRIGVSREQYF
TGTGCCAGCAGATCTAGGATCGGGGTGTCCAGAGAGCAGTACTTC
>.|TRBV3-1/TRBV3-2|TRBJ1-2|.
CASSQDLEGNYGYTF
TGTGCCAGCAGCCAAGATTTGGAGGGAAACTATGGCTACACCTTC
>.|TRBV6-5|TRBJ2-7|TRBD2
CASAVLAGFYEQYF
TGTGCCAGCGCGGTTCTAGCGGGATTTTACGAGCAGTACTTC
>.|TRBV28|TRBJ2-1|TRBD2
CASGLGLVGYNEQFF
TGTGCCAGCGGATTAGGACTAGTAGGTTACAATGAGCAGTTCTTC
>.|TRBV12-3/TRBV12-4|TRBJ1-2|.
CASMSGYGYTF
TGTGCCAGCATGTCGGGGTATGGCTACACCTTC
>.|TRBV11-2|TRBJ1-5|.
CASSLGPGDIAGQPQHF
TGTGCCAGCAGCTTAGGGCCAGGGGACATTGCAGGTCAGCCCCAGCATTTT
>.|TRBV7-2|TRBJ1-5|.
CASSSLNQPQHF
TGTGCCAGCAGCTCTCTAAATCAGCCCCAGCATTTT
>.|TRBV9|TRBJ2-2|TRBD2
CASSPRTSGLRTTGELFF
TGTGCCAGCAGCCCACGGACTAGCGGGTTGAGAACAACCGGGGAGCTGTTTTTT
>.|TRBV24-1|TRBJ2-5|TRBD1
CATSDSTDRGGETQYF
TGTGCCACCAGTGATTCTACAGACAGGGGTGGAGAGACCCAGTACTTC